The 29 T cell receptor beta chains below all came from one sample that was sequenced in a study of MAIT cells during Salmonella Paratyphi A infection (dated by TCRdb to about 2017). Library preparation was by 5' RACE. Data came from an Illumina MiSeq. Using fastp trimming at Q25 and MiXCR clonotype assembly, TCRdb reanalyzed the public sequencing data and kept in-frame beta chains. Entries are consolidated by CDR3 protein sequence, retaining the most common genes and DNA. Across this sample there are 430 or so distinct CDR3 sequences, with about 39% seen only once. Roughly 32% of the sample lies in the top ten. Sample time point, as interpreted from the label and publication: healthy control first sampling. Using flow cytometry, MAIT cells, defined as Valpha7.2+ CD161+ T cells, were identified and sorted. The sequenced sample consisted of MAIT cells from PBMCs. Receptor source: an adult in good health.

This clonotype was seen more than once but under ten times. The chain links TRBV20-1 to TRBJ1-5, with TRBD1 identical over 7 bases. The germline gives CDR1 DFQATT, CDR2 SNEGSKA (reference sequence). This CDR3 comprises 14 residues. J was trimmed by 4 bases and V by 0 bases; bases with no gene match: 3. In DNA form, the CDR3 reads TGCAGTGCTAGAGATCTGACAGGGAATCAGCCCCAGCATTTT. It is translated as CSARDLTGNQPQHF.

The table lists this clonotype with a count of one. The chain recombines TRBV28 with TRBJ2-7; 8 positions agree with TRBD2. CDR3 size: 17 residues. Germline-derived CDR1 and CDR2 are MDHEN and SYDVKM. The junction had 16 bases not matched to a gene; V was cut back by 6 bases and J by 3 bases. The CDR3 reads CASSPTSPGGIVYEQYF. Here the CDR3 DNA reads TGTGCCAGCAGCCCTACGAGCCCGGGGGGGATCGTCTACGAGCAGTACTTC.

The CDR3 reads CASSPTSEGLEQYF. The DNA for the CDR3 is TGTGCCAGCAGCCCCACCTCCGAGGGGCTCGAGCAGTACTTC. The V gene is TRBV6-5, the J gene TRBJ2-7, with D perhaps TRBD1 or TRBD2 (5 bases each). The CDR3 length is 14 residues. Per the germline V gene, CDR1 is MNHEY and CDR2 is SVGAGI. The V end was cut by 6 bases, the J end by 6 bases, with 18 bases between.

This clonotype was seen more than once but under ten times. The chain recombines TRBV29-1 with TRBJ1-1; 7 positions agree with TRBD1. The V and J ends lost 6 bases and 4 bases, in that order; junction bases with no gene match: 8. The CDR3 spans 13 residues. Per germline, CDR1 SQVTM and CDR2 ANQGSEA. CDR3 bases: TGCAGCGTCGCCCAGGGGGAAGGCACTGAAGCTTTCTTT. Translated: CSVAQGEGTEAFF.

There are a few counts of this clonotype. The CDR3 nucleotides read TGTGCCAGCGGACTAGCGGGACCCACTGATACGCAGTATTTT. Encoded protein: CASGLAGPTDTQYF. The V call is TRBV28, the J call TRBJ2-3; TRBD2 matches 12 bases. Germline loops: CDR1 MDHEN, CDR2 SYDVKM. The CDR3 is made up of 14 amino acids. V lost 8 bases and J lost 6; bases outside the gene matches: 6.

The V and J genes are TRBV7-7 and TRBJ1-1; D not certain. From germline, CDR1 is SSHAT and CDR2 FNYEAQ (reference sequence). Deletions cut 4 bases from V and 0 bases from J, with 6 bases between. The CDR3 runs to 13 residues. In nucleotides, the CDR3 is TGTGCCAGCAGCTCTACTATGAACACTGAAGCTTTCTTT. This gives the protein CASSSTMNTEAFF.

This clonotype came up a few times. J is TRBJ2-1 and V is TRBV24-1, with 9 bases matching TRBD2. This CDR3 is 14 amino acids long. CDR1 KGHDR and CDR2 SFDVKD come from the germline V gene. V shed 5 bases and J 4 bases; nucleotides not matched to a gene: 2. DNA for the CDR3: TGTGCCACCAGTGGACTAGCGGATTACAATGAGCAGTTCTTC. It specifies CATSGLADYNEQFF.

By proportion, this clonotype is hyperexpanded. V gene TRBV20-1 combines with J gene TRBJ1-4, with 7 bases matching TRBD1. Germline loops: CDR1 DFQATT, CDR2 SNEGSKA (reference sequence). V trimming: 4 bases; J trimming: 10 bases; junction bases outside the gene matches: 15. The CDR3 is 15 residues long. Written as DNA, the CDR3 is TGCAGTGCTACTCCCGACAGGGAAGGTCGGGGAAAACTGTTTTTT. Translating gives CSATPDREGRGKLFF.

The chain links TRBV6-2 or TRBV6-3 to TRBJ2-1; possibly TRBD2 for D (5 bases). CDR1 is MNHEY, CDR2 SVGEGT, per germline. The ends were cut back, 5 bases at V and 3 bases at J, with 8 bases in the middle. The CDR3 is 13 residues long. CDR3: CASSHRDYNEQFF. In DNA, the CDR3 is TGTGCCAGCAGTCACCGGGACTACAATGAGCAGTTCTTC.

The CDR3 coding sequence is TGTGCCAGCAGTCCTAGGACAGAATACAATGAGCAGTTCTTC. Translated: CASSPRTEYNEQFF. The chain uses TRBV6-5 and TRBJ2-1; tentatively, D is TRBD1 (6 bases). The V gene's germline CDR1 is MNHEY and CDR2 SVGAGI. CDR3 length: 14 residues. V was clipped by 5 bases and J by 4 bases, with 12 bases between them.

The CDR3 spells CASSQHQGTGANVLTF. The CDR3 DNA reads TGCGCCAGCAGCCAACATCAGGGAACTGGGGCCAACGTCCTGACTTTC. This rearrangement joins TRBV4-3 to TRBJ2-6, with D perhaps matching TRBD1 (5 bases). The length of the CDR3 is 16 residues. Germline loops: CDR1 LGHNA, CDR2 YSLEER. The V and J ends lost 2 bases and 2 bases respectively, with 10 bases between them.

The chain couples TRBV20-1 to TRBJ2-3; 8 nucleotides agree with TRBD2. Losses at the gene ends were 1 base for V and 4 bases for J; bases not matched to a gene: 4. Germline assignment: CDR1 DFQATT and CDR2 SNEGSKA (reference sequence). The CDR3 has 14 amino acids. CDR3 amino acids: CSARGAGEADTQYF. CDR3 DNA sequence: TGCAGTGCTAGAGGAGCGGGAGAGGCAGATACGCAGTATTTT.

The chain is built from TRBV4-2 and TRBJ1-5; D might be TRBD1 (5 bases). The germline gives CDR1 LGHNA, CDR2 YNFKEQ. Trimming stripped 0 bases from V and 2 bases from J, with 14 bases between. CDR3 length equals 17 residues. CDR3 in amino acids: CASSQDWGRGGNQPQHF. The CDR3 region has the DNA TGTGCCAGCAGCCAAGATTGGGGCCGGGGAGGCAATCAGCCCCAGCATTTT.

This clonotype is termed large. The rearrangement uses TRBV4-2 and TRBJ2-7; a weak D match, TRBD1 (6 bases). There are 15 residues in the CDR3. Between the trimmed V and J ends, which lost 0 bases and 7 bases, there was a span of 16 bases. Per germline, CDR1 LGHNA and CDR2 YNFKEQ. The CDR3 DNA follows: TGTGCCAGCAGCCAAGAAGAGGGACAATCGGGGGAGCAGTACTTC. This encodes CASSQEEGQSGEQYF.

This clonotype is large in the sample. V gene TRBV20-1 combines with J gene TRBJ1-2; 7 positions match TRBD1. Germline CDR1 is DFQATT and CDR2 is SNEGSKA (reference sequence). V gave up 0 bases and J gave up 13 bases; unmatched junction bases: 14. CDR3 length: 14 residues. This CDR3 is CSARDQWDSGDCTF. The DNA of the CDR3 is TGCAGTGCTAGAGATCAGTGGGACAGTGGTGACTGCACCTTC.

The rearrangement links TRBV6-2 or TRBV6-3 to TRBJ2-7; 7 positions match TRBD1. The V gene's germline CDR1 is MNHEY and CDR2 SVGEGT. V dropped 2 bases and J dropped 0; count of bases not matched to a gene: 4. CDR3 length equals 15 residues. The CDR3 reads CASSYTGDSSYEQYF. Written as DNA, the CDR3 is TGTGCCAGCAGTTACACCGGGGACAGCTCCTACGAGCAGTACTTC.

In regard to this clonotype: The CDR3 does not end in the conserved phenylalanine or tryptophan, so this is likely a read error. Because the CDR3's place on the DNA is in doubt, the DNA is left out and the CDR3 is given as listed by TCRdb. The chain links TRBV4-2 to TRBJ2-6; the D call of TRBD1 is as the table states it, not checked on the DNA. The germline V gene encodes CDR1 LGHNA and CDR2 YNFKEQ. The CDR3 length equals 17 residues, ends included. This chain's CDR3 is CASSQGGSASGANVLNL.

The DNA of the CDR3 is TGTGCCAGCTCCACCATCCAGGGGAATTCACCCCTCCACTTT. As protein: CASSTIQGNSPLHF. This sequence joins TRBV12-3 or TRBV12-4 and TRBJ1-6, with a tentative D call TRBD1 (6 bases). This CDR3 is 14 amino acids long. V was cut by 8 bases and J by 7 bases, with 15 bases left in between.

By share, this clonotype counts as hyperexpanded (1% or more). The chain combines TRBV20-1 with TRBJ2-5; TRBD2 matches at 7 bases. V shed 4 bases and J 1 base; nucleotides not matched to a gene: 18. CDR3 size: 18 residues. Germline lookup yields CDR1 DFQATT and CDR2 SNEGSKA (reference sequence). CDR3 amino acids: CSAKGPGTGTTVQETQYF. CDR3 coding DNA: TGCAGTGCTAAGGGCCCAGGGACCGGGACTACCGTCCAAGAGACCCAGTACTTC.

CDR3 sequence (DNA): TGCAGTGCTAGAGATGGGTTTTACGAGCAGTACTTC. Translating it yields CSARDGFYEQYF. The chain employs TRBV20-1 and TRBJ2-7, with D uncertain. The CDR3 has 12 amino acids. The V gene lost 0 bases and the J gene lost 4 bases, with 7 bases spanning the gap. The germline gives CDR1 DFQATT, CDR2 SNEGSKA (reference sequence).

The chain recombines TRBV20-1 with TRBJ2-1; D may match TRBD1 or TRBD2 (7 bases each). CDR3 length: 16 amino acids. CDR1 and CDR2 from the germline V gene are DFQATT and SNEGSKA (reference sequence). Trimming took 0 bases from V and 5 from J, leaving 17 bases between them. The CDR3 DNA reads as TGCAGTGCTAGAGATGCTAGGGGAGGGACAGACAATGAGCAGTTCTTC. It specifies CSARDARGGTDNEQFF.

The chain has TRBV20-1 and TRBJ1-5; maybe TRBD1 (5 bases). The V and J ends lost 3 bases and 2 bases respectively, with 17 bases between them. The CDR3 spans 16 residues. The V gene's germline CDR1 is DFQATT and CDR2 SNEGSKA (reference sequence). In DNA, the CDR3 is TGCAGTGCTAGTACAATGGGGCACGGGGGCAATCAGCCCCAGCATTTT. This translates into CSASTMGHGGNQPQHF.

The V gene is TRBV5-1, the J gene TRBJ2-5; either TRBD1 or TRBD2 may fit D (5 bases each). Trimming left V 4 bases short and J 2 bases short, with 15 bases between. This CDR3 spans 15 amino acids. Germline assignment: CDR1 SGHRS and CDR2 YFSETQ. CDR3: CASSLVGTSQETQYF. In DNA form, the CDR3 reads TGCGCCAGCAGCCTTGTTGGGACCTCACAAGAGACCCAGTACTTC.

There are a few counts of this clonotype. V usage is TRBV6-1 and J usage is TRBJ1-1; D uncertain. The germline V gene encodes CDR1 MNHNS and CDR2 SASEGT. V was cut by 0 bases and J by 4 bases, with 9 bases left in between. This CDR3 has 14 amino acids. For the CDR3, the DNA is TGTGCCAGCAGTGAAGCAATCACGGCCACTGAAGCTTTCTTT. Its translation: CASSEAITATEAFF.

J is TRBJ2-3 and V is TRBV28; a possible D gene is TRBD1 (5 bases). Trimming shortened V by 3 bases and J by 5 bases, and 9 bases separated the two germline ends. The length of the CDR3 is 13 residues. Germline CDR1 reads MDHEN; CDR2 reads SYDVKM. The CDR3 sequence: CASSLGRGDTQYF. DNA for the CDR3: TGTGCCAGCAGTTTGGGAAGGGGAGATACGCAGTATTTT.

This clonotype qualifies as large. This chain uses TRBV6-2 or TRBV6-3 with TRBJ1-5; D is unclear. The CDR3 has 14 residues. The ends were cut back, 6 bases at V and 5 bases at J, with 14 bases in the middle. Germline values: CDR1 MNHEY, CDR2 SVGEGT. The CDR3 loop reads CASSPDPEHQPQHF. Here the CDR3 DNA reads TGTGCCAGCAGCCCCGACCCAGAGCATCAGCCCCAGCATTTT.

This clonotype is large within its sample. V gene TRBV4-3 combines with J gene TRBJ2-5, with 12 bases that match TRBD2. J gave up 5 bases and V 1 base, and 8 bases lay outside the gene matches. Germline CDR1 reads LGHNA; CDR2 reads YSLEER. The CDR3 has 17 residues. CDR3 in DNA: TGCGCCAGCAGCCAAGGGGAGTCTAGCGGGGGGGCGGAGACCCAGTACTTC. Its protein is CASSQGESSGGAETQYF.

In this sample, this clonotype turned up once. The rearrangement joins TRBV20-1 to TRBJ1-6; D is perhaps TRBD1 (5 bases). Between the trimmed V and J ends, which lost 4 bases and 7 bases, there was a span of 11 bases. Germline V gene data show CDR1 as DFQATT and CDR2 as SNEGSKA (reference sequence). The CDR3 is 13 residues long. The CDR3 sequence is CSATETENSPLHF. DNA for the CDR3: TGCAGTGCTACCGAGACAGAAAATTCACCCCTCCACTTT.

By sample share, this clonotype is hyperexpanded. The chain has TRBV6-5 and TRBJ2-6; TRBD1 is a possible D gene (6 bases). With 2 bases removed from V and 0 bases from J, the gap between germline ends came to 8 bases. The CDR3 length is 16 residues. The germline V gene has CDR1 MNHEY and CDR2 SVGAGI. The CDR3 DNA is TGTGCCAGCAGTTACGCGACAGGCTCTGGGGCCAACGTCCTGACTTTC. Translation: CASSYATGSGANVLTF.